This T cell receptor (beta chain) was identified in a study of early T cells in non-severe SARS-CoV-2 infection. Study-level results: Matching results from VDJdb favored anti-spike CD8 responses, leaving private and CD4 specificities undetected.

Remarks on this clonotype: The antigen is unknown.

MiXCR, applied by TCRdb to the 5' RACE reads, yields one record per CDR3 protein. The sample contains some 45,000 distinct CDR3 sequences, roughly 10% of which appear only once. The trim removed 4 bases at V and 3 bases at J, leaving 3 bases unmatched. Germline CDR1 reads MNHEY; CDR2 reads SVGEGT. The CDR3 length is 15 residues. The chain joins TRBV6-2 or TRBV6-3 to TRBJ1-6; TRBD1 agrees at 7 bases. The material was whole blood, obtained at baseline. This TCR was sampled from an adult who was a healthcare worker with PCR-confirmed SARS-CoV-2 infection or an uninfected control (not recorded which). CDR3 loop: CASSFRDSYNSPLHF. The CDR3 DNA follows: TGTGCCAGCAGTTTCCGGGACAGCTATAATTCACCCCTCCACTTT.